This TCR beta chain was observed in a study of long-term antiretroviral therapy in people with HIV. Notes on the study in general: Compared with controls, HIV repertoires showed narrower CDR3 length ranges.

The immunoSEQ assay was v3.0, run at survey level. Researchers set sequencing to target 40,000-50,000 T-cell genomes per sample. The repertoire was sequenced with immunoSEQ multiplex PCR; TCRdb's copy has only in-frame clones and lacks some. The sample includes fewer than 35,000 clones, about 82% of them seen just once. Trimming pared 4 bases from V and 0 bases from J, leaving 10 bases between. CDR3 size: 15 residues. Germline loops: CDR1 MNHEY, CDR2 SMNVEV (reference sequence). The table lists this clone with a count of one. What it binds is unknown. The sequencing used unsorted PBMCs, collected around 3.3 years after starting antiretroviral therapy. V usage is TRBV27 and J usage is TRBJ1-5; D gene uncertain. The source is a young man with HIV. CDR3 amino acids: CASSSLGDSNQPQHF. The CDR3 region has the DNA TGTGCCAGCAGTTCGCTAGGTGATAGCAATCAGCCCCAGCATTTT.